Below are 27 T cell receptor beta chains sequenced from a single sample in a study of beta chain features in type 1 diabetes. Expressed TCRB transcripts were sequenced because the isolated RNA had all been reverse transcribed beforehand. Repertoires were generated with immunoSEQ multiplex PCR, while TCRdb's copy carries only in-frame clones and drops some. The sample carries roughly 250,000 clones, about 70% recorded once. The sample consisted of naive CD4+ T cells from blood. These receptor sequences come from a man aged 25 to 40 in good health.

About this clone: This CDR3 is also generated by other DNA sequences in the sample. J is TRBJ2-1 and V is TRBV7-9, with TRBD2 matching over 8 bases. V was clipped by 1 base and J by 0 bases; unmatched bases: 2. The germline CDR1 and CDR2 sequences are SEHNR and FQNEAQ (reference sequence). This CDR3 spans 16 amino acids. The CDR3 spells CASSLGSGSSYNEQFF. In DNA form, the CDR3 reads TGTGCCAGCAGCTTAGGGAGCGGGAGCTCCTACAATGAGCAGTTCTTC.

The V and J genes are TRBV30 and TRBJ2-7; TRBD2 matches 13 bases. The germline V gene encodes CDR1 GTSNPN and CDR2 SVGIG (reference sequence). The V segment lost 3 bases and the J segment 2 bases; nucleotides outside the gene matches: 1. The CDR3 has 14 amino acids. CDR3 sequence (DNA): TGTGCCTGGAGGGGGACTAGCGGGGCCTACGAGCAGTACTTC. As protein: CAWRGTSGAYEQYF.

This clone was found a few times. The V call is TRBV25-1, the J call TRBJ2-1; D might be TRBD1 (6 bases). The CDR3 loop spans 13 amino acids. Per the germline V gene, CDR1 is MGHDK and CDR2 is SYGVNS. V was cut by 5 bases and J by 6 bases, with 11 bases left in between. The CDR3 loop reads CASSRGRGNEQFF. In DNA form, the CDR3 reads TGTGCCAGCAGTCGTGGCAGGGGCAATGAGCAGTTCTTC.

Only a few counts were recorded for this clone. This rearrangement joins TRBV29-1 to TRBJ1-1; D is unresolved. This CDR3 contains 12 residues. Trimming shortened V by 7 bases and J by 6 bases, and 15 bases separated the two germline ends. Germline lookup yields CDR1 SQVTM and CDR2 ANQGSEA. In nucleotides, the CDR3 is TGCAGCGGTGGGGAAAGAGGAGCTGAAGCTTTCTTT. It codes for CSGGERGAEAFF.

This clone was seen a handful of times. The chain employs TRBV29-1 and TRBJ2-3, with D perhaps matching TRBD2 (6 bases). Between the trimmed V and J ends, which lost 6 bases and 2 bases, there was a span of 18 bases. CDR3 length: 15 residues. Per the germline V gene, CDR1 is SQVTM and CDR2 is ANQGSEA. CDR3 loop: CSVNQAGGNTDTQYF. The CDR3 region has the DNA TGCAGCGTAAACCAAGCCGGGGGTAACACAGATACGCAGTATTTT.

The V gene is TRBV6-5, the J gene TRBJ1-1, with no clear D. The CDR3 length is 11 residues. Germline CDR1 reads MNHEY; CDR2 reads SVGAGI. V was trimmed by 7 bases and J by 4 bases, leaving 7 bases between them. The DNA for the CDR3 is TGTGCCAGCATCACCCCCACTGAAGCTTTCTTT. Its protein is CASITPTEAFF.

The gene calls are TRBV28 and TRBJ2-2; 7 nucleotides agree with TRBD2. V lost 6 bases and J lost 5; bases outside the gene matches: 6. The length of the CDR3 is 14 residues. The germline CDR1 and CDR2 sequences are MDHEN and SYDVKM. The DNA for the CDR3 is TGTGCCAGCAGCCTGCCCGGGGGGACCGGGGAGCTGTTTTTT. Translated, it gives CASSLPGGTGELFF. Together with reference TRBV28 and TRBJ2-2, the CDR3 gives the full variable domain: DVKVTQSSRYLVKRTGEKVFLECVQDMDHENMFWYRQDPGLGLRLIYFSYDVKMKEKGDIPEGYSVSREKKERFSLILESASTNQTSMYLCASSLPGGTGELFFGEGSRLTVL.

With regard to this clone: Other DNA sequences in this sample translate to the same CDR3. The J gene is TRBJ2-1, the V gene TRBV30, with D possibly matching TRBD2 (6 bases). CDR1 and CDR2 from the germline V gene are GTSNPN and SVGIG (reference sequence). Trimming stripped 3 bases from V and 7 bases from J, with 10 bases between. The CDR3 covers 12 residues. CDR3 DNA sequence: TGTGCCTGGAGAGGAGGGAGGAATGAGCAGTTCTTC. It translates to CAWRGGRNEQFF.

This clone appeared a single time. V gene TRBV4-2 combines with J gene TRBJ2-5; tentative D call: TRBD2 (6 bases). Trimming removed 1 base at V and 5 bases at J, with 11 bases between. The germline CDR1 and CDR2 sequences are LGHNA and YNFKEQ. The CDR3 contains 14 residues. The chain's CDR3 is CASSQVAGPETQYF. In DNA form, the CDR3 reads TGTGCCAGCAGCCAAGTGGCGGGGCCGGAGACCCAGTACTTC.

There are a few counts of this clone. As DNA, the CDR3 is TGTGCCTGGAGTCCAAGGGAGGGTTGGACCTACAATGAGCAGTTCTTC. Translated, it gives CAWSPREGWTYNEQFF. The chain is built from TRBV30 and TRBJ2-1, with 7 nucleotides matching TRBD2. Germline V gene sequence: CDR1 GTSNPN, CDR2 SVGIG (reference sequence). This CDR3 spans 16 amino acids. V was pared by 2 bases and J by 2 bases, with 9 bases of the junction left unmatched.

The chain carries TRBV28 and TRBJ2-2, with D maybe TRBD1 (5 bases). CDR1 and CDR2 (germline): MDHEN, SYDVKM. Trimming took 7 bases from V and 3 from J, leaving 15 bases between them. The CDR3 is made up of 15 amino acids. The DNA for the CDR3 is TGTGCCAGCACCCTAGGGGCCGCGCACACCGGGGAGCTGTTTTTT. Amino acids: CASTLGAAHTGELFF.

Only a few counts were recorded for this clone. This chain uses TRBV29-1 with TRBJ2-3; either TRBD1 or TRBD2 may supply D (5 bases each). CDR1 SQVTM and CDR2 ANQGSEA come from the germline V gene. The CDR3 is 13 amino acids. Trimming took off 2 bases at V and 6 bases at J, with 12 bases between the two ends. This CDR3 is CSVERGRMDTQYF. Written as DNA, the CDR3 is TGCAGCGTTGAACGGGGCCGGATGGATACGCAGTATTTT.

The chain recombines TRBV6-1 with TRBJ2-1, with 13 bases aligning to TRBD2. The CDR3 consists of 12 residues. V lost 10 bases, J lost 7 bases, and 1 base stayed unmatched. The V gene's germline CDR1 is MNHNS and CDR2 SASEGT. The CDR3: CATGLAGNEQFF. DNA of the CDR3: TGTGCCACGGGACTAGCGGGGAATGAGCAGTTCTTC.

V is TRBV4-3 and J is TRBJ2-3, with 7 bases matching TRBD1. Germline-derived CDR1 and CDR2 are LGHNA and YSLEER. The CDR3 contains 14 residues. Trimming at V came to 3 bases and at J to 4 bases, leaving 4 bases not matched to a gene. In DNA form, the CDR3 reads TGCGCCAGCAGCCAGGGACAGATCGCAGATACGCAGTATTTT. Protein sequence: CASSQGQIADTQYF.

On this clone itself: The same CDR3 arises from other DNA sequences in this sample as well. The rearrangement uses TRBV9 and TRBJ2-6; D not resolved. The germline V and J ends were trimmed by 0 bases and 4 bases, with 8 bases remaining between them. CDR3 length: 15 amino acids. The germline CDR1 and CDR2 sequences are SGDLS and YYNGEE. The CDR3: CASSVEGPGANVLTF. The CDR3 bases are TGTGCCAGCAGCGTAGAAGGGCCCGGGGCCAACGTCCTGACTTTC.

This sequence joins TRBV14 and TRBJ1-1; D gene unclear. The CDR3 totals 15 residues. Germline CDR1 reads SGHDN; CDR2 reads FVKESK. V dropped 0 bases and J dropped 4 bases, with 12 bases sitting between them. The CDR3 is CASSQDWSRSTEAFF. CDR3 coding DNA: TGTGCCAGCAGCCAAGATTGGAGTAGGAGCACTGAAGCTTTCTTT.

The chain carries TRBV7-9 and TRBJ1-6; D not certain. There are 18 residues in the CDR3. CDR1 SEHNR and CDR2 FQNEAQ come from the germline V gene (reference sequence). Trimming took 0 bases from V and 7 from J, leaving 19 bases between them. CDR3 protein: CASSLASTAPKGNSPLHF. The CDR3 DNA reads as TGTGCCAGCAGCTTAGCGTCGACGGCTCCCAAGGGAAATTCACCCCTCCACTTT.

V and J are TRBV4-1 and TRBJ2-3; 7 positions agree with TRBD2. This CDR3 is built from 15 residues. Germline CDR1 MGHRA, CDR2 YSYEKL. The J segment lost 5 bases and the V segment lost 4 bases, leaving 9 bases of the junction unmatched. The CDR3 loop reads CASSLQASGRDTQYF. The CDR3 DNA sequence: TGCGCCAGCAGCCTCCAGGCTAGCGGCAGAGATACGCAGTATTTT.

The table lists this clone with a count of one. DNA of the CDR3: TGTGCCTGGAGTTGGGGCCAGGAGACCCAGTACTTC. Protein: CAWSWGQETQYF. V gene TRBV30 combines with J gene TRBJ2-5, with a tentative D call TRBD1 (5 bases). Germline V gene data show CDR1 as GTSNPN and CDR2 as SVGIG (reference sequence). The CDR3 contains 12 residues. V shed 2 bases and J shed 5 bases, with 9 bases lying between them. The entire variable domain, with the rest obtained from reference TRBV30 and TRBJ2-5, is as follows: SQTIHQWPATLVQPVGSPLSLECTVEGTSNPNLYWYRQAAGRGLQLLFYSVGIGQISSEVPQNLSASRPQDRQFILSSKKLLLSDSGFYLCAWSWGQETQYFGPGTRLLVL.

The chain combines TRBV15 with TRBJ1-1; a possible D gene is TRBD1 (5 bases). The V and J ends lost 0 bases and 5 bases respectively, with 7 bases between them. CDR1 and CDR2 (germline): LNHNV, YYDKDF (reference sequence). CDR3 length equals 13 residues. CDR3 loop: CATSRDQGTEAFF. The CDR3 nucleotides are TGTGCCACCAGCAGAGATCAGGGAACTGAAGCTTTCTTT.

The genes are TRBV28 and TRBJ2-3; 8 bases line up with TRBD2. The CDR3 loop spans 16 amino acids. CDR1 MDHEN and CDR2 SYDVKM come from the germline V gene. Unmatched junction bases numbered 11, after V lost 7 bases and J lost 2 bases. The CDR3, as DNA: TGTGCCAGCATAGAAGCGGGGGAGCCAAACACAGATACGCAGTATTTT. Translated: CASIEAGEPNTDTQYF.

The chain combines TRBV29-1 with TRBJ2-1, with TRBD1 matching over 9 bases. The CDR3 contains 16 residues. J lost 3 bases, V lost 2 bases, and 8 bases had no gene match. In germline, CDR1 is SQVTM, CDR2 ANQGSEA. CDR3: CSVEPGQGINYNEQFF. The CDR3 coding sequence is TGCAGCGTTGAACCGGGACAGGGTATTAACTACAATGAGCAGTTCTTC.

The chain is built from TRBV28 and TRBJ2-4; TRBD2 is a possible D gene (6 bases). In germline, CDR1 is MDHEN, CDR2 SYDVKM. V was shortened by 2 bases and J by 1 base, with 18 bases between the two germline ends. The CDR3 loop spans 18 amino acids. The CDR3 here is CASSLRRFRERAKNIQYF. DNA for the CDR3: TGTGCCAGCAGTTTAAGAAGATTCCGGGAGAGGGCCAAAAACATTCAGTACTTC.

The rearrangement uses TRBV15 and TRBJ2-5; maybe TRBD2 (5 bases). Deletions cut 1 base from V and 5 bases from J, with 11 bases between. The length of the CDR3 is 14 residues. Germline-derived CDR1 and CDR2 are LNHNV and YYDKDF (reference sequence). CDR3 sequence: CATSRAFPGETQYF. The CDR3 coding sequence is TGTGCCACCAGCAGAGCGTTCCCGGGGGAGACCCAGTACTTC.

The V gene is TRBV7-9, the J gene TRBJ2-7; 7 nucleotides agree with TRBD1. The germline V gene has CDR1 SEHNR and CDR2 FQNEAQ (reference sequence). This CDR3 region has 14 residues. Trimming cost V 5 bases and J 5 bases; bases outside gene matches: 9. CDR3 residues: CASSVGTALHEQYF. The CDR3 DNA reads TGTGCCAGCAGCGTGGGGACAGCCCTCCACGAGCAGTACTTC.

J is TRBJ2-1 and V is TRBV29-1, with 9 bases identical to TRBD2. The germline CDR1 and CDR2 sequences are SQVTM and ANQGSEA. V was pared by 4 bases and J by 9 bases, with 7 bases of the junction left unmatched. The CDR3 sequence is 13 residues long. CDR3 region: CSVVRGRATEQFF. The CDR3 DNA is TGCAGCGTTGTCCGCGGGAGGGCCACTGAGCAGTTCTTC.

This sequence joins TRBV25-1 and TRBJ2-5, with 11 bases lining up with TRBD2. The V gene's germline CDR1 is MGHDK and CDR2 SYGVNS. The CDR3 runs 17 residues. The J segment lost 4 bases and the V segment lost 2 bases, leaving 9 bases of the junction unmatched. The CDR3 loop reads CASSEDLSGGAGETQYF. CDR3 nucleotides: TGTGCCAGCAGTGAAGATCTTAGCGGGGGGGCCGGAGAGACCCAGTACTTC.